The following is a TCR beta chain sequence with its context. The sample belongs to a study of blood T cells in healthy people across ages. Trimming removed 4 bases from V and 8 bases from J, with 23 bases in between. This CDR3 has 16 amino acids. The V gene's germline CDR1 is MNHEY and CDR2 SVGEGT. Combining a sample-barcoded 5' primer with a J-beta primer mix, a second PCR ran for about 6 to 11 cycles. Every cDNA molecule bore a tag from a template-switch adaptor containing 12 random nucleotides. TCRdb re-derived calls from the 5' RACE reads in MiXCR, one entry per CDR3 protein. Among approximately 1.5 million distinct CDR3 sequences listed, approximately 32% were seen once.

The source is a woman in her 30s in good health. The sample taken for sequencing was blood. The V and J genes are TRBV6-2 or TRBV6-3 and TRBJ1-2; D is unclear. CDR3 coding DNA: TGTGCCAGCAGTTCAGGAGATGGGCAGGCCCTGTGGGGCTACACCTTC. As protein: CASSSGDGQALWGYTF.